These 10 T cell receptor beta chains originate from one sample sequenced in a study of blood T cell repertoires in COVID-19. Sequencing was performed with immunoSEQ multiplex PCR; in TCRdb, only in-frame clones are kept and a portion is missing. The sample shows about 210,000 clones, 80% of them seen only once. Input material: peripheral blood. The receptors were sampled from a human donor in a cohort sampled during active COVID-19.

The chain recombines TRBV27 with TRBJ2-7, with 16 nucleotides matching TRBD2. In germline, CDR1 is MNHEY, CDR2 SMNVEV (reference sequence). V shed 9 bases and J 2 bases; nucleotides not matched to a gene: 13. The CDR3 totals 18 residues. The CDR3 is CASPLSGLAGGGPYEQYF. Here the CDR3 DNA reads TGTGCCAGTCCCCTCTCGGGACTAGCGGGAGGGGGCCCCTACGAGCAGTACTTC.

V usage is TRBV12-5 and J usage is TRBJ2-2, with D unresolved. V lost 3 bases and J 7 bases, leaving 6 bases between the germline ends. Germline V gene sequence: CDR1 LGHNT, CDR2 FRNRAP. There are 12 residues in the CDR3. CDR3 residues: CASGFDIGELFF. The CDR3 bases are TGTGCTAGTGGTTTTGACATCGGGGAGCTGTTTTTT.

V usage is TRBV11-2 and J usage is TRBJ2-3; no definite D call. Germline V gene sequence: CDR1 SGHAT, CDR2 FQNNGV. This CDR3 is 14 amino acids long. The ends were cut back, 2 bases at V and 6 bases at J, with 12 bases in the middle. The CDR3 is CASSLLGSGDTQYF. The DNA of the CDR3 is TGTGCCAGCAGCTTACTCGGTTCAGGTGATACGCAGTATTTT. The full variable domain, its missing parts supplied by reference TRBV11-2 and TRBJ2-3, is EAGVAQSPRYKIIEKRQSVAFWCNPISGHATLYWYQQILGQGPKLLIQFQNNGVVDDSQLPKDRFSAERLKGVDSTLKIQPAKLEDSAVYLCASSLLGSGDTQYFGPGTRLTVL.

The chain carries TRBV19 and TRBJ2-5; perhaps TRBD2 as D (7 bases). This CDR3 has 13 amino acids. V shed 6 bases and J shed 5 bases, with 13 bases lying between them. In germline, CDR1 is LNHDA, CDR2 SQIVND (reference sequence). The CDR3 loop is CASRGGASETQYF. CDR3 DNA: TGTGCCAGTAGAGGGGGGGCGTCGGAGACCCAGTACTTC.

The rearrangement links TRBV9 to TRBJ1-3, with D perhaps matching TRBD1 (5 bases). From germline, CDR1 is SGDLS and CDR2 YYNGEE. This CDR3 is 17 amino acids long. V lost 0 bases and J 9 bases, leaving 22 bases between the germline ends. The CDR3 reads CASSVELDPGAGGTIYF. In nucleotides, the CDR3 is TGTGCCAGCAGCGTAGAGCTGGATCCGGGCGCGGGGGGCACCATATATTTT. The variable domain in full, with the rest retrieved from reference TRBV9 and TRBJ1-3, is DSGVTQTPKHLITATGQRVTLRCSPRSGDLSVYWYQQSLDQGLQFLIQYYNGEERAKGNILERFSAQQFPDLHSELNLSSLELGDSALYFCASSVELDPGAGGTIYFGEGSWLTVV.

This chain uses TRBV5-6 with TRBJ1-1, with D perhaps matching TRBD1 (6 bases). CDR1 is SGHDT, CDR2 YYEEEE, per germline. The CDR3 covers 15 residues. Trimming left V 4 bases short and J 6 bases short, with 19 bases between. DNA for the CDR3: TGTGCCAGCAGCCGCAGGGGTTTAGGACACTCTGAAGCTTTCTTT. Translated, it gives CASSRRGLGHSEAFF.

This rearrangement joins TRBV7-2 to TRBJ2-5; TRBD2 matches at 10 bases. The CDR3 length is 15 residues. Germline V gives CDR1 SGHTA, CDR2 FQGNSA. With V trimmed by 4 bases and J by 5 bases, 7 bases remained unmatched. The CDR3 protein is CASSSTSGIRETQYF. DNA for the CDR3: TGTGCCAGCAGCTCTACTAGCGGGATCAGGGAGACCCAGTACTTC. Drawing the rest from reference TRBV7-2 and TRBJ2-5, the complete variable domain is GAGVSQSPSNKVTEKGKDVELRCDPISGHTALYWYRQSLGQGLEFLIYFQGNSAPDKSGLPSDRFSAERTGGSVSTLTIQRTQQEDSAVYLCASSSTSGIRETQYFGPGTRLLVL.

The gene calls are TRBV2 and TRBJ2-3; D ambiguous. Germline CDR1 and CDR2: SNHLY and FYNNEI. Trimming removed 6 bases at V and 2 bases at J, with 15 bases between. The CDR3 runs to 15 residues. The DNA of the CDR3 is TGTGCCAGCAGGGCGACTGTCCACTTCACAGATACGCAGTATTTT. Translated, it gives CASRATVHFTDTQYF.

The chain couples TRBV6-5 to TRBJ1-6; D call uncertain. This CDR3 comprises 15 residues. Trimming pared 2 bases from V and 0 bases from J, leaving 5 bases between. Per germline, CDR1 MNHEY and CDR2 SVGAGI. CDR3 sequence (DNA): TGTGCCAGCAGTTACGGGAGCTCCTATAATTCACCCCTCCACTTT. Translated, it gives CASSYGSSYNSPLHF.

V usage is TRBV5-6 and J usage is TRBJ1-5; tentative D call: TRBD1 (5 bases). V lost 3 bases to trimming and J lost 7 bases, with 14 bases between them. Germline CDR1 SGHDT, CDR2 YYEEEE. The CDR3 is 14 residues long. CDR3 protein: CASSWGRAGQPQHF. The CDR3 DNA reads TGTGCCAGCAGCTGGGGGAGGGCAGGACAGCCCCAGCATTTT.